The text below deals with one TCR beta chain. Its cognate antigen is unknown. This sample was taken from a study of shared clonotypes between healthy human individuals. An assay was performed, and its level was deep. Per the original data handling: Junction-only sequences produced by ImmunoSEQ had no quality scores, so filtering differed. Using immunoSEQ multiplex PCR, the repertoire was profiled, and TCRdb retains in-frame clones only, with some absent. The V and J calls and clone size are taken from that table; D and trimming were inferred from the DNA. The sample contains about 470,000 clones, around 79% of which appear only once. Broader study findings: Tissue TCR repertoires likely differ from these blood-only repertoires.

Trimming took 2 bases from V and 3 from J, leaving 9 bases between them. This CDR3 spans 13 amino acids. This sequence originates from a woman aged 40 to 55 in good health. Some clones in this sample may be carry-over from other donors' samples. The chain recombines TRBV5-7 with TRBJ2-7; D is possibly TRBD2 (6 bases). TRBV5-7 is an open reading frame, and its role is uncertain. Sequences were obtained from PBMCs. The CDR3 spells CASSFGGSYEQYF. CDR3 in DNA: TGTGCCAGCAGCTTTGGGGGGAGCTACGAGCAGTACTTC.